What follows are 22 T cell receptor beta chains derived from one specimen sequenced in a study of T cells after yellow fever vaccination. TCRdb analysed the 5' RACE reads with MiXCR anew, one entry per CDR3 protein. The data show about 340,000 distinct CDR3 sequences, approximately 3.9% seen once. This sample comprised PBMCs, obtained 5 days after the yellow fever booster vaccination. Receptor source: a man younger than 35 who received the YFV17D yellow fever vaccine.

The sample holds a few counts of this clonotype. The gene calls are TRBV15 and TRBJ2-2, with D unclear. Trimming shortened V by 5 bases and J by 6 bases, and 19 bases separated the two germline ends. The CDR3 runs 16 residues. Germline V gene data show CDR1 as LNHNV and CDR2 as YYDKDF (reference sequence). The CDR3 DNA follows: TGTGCCACCAGCGCCCCGGAACCAAAGACGGCCGGGGAGCTGTTTTTT. Its protein product is CATSAPEPKTAGELFF.

This clonotype came up a few times. The chain carries TRBV5-1 and TRBJ2-5; 7 nucleotides match TRBD2. Germline assignment: CDR1 SGHRS and CDR2 YFSETQ. V shed 5 bases and J 3 bases; nucleotides not matched to a gene: 16. The CDR3 contains 17 residues. CDR3 nucleotides: TGCGCCAGCAGTTTTGGAGCGGGACCCGGGTCCGAAGAGACCCAGTACTTC. Translation gives CASSFGAGPGSEETQYF. The variable domain in full, with the rest retrieved from reference TRBV5-1 and TRBJ2-5, is KAGVTQTPRYLIKTRGQQVTLSCSPISGHRSVSWYQQTPGQGLQFLFEYFSETQRNKGNFPGRFSGRQFSNSRSEMNVSTLELGDSALYLCASSFGAGPGSEETQYFGPGTRLLVL.

This clonotype has at least ten counts. V gene TRBV11-2 combines with J gene TRBJ2-5, with TRBD2 as a possible D gene (6 bases). Deletions cut 0 bases from V and 2 bases from J, with 16 bases between. This CDR3 is built from 17 residues. Germline CDR1 SGHAT, CDR2 FQNNGV. The DNA for the CDR3 is TGTGCCAGCAGCTTAGATCAGTGGACTACATCTCAAGAGACCCAGTACTTC. Amino acids: CASSLDQWTTSQETQYF.

The chain joins TRBV6-5 to TRBJ2-3; the match to TRBD1 covers 7 bases. Germline V gene data show CDR1 as MNHEY and CDR2 as SVGAGI. The CDR3 length is 16 residues. The trim removed 0 bases at V and 1 base at J, leaving 4 bases unmatched. The chain's CDR3 is CASSYSGTVGTDTQYF. The CDR3, as DNA: TGTGCCAGCAGTTACTCGGGGACAGTTGGCACAGATACGCAGTATTTT.

There are many counts of this clonotype. One junction end does not reproduce the germline sequence, and a read error may be involved. The chain employs TRBV6-1 and TRBJ2-2; TRBD1 is a possible D gene (6 bases). CDR3 length: 14 residues. Per germline, CDR1 MNHNS and CDR2 SASEGT. The CDR3 sequence: CANSRTVNDGELFF. The CDR3 DNA sequence: TGTGCCAACAGTCGGACAGTTAACGACGGGGAGCTGTTTTTT.

This clonotype was seen at least ten times. The CDR3, as DNA: TGCGCCAGCAGCCCGTTATCCGTTGAGGAGCAGTTCTTC. Translated, it gives CASSPLSVEEQFF. The gene calls are TRBV5-1 and TRBJ2-1, with D unresolved. Per the germline V gene, CDR1 is SGHRS and CDR2 is YFSETQ. This CDR3 spans 13 amino acids. V dropped 4 bases and J dropped 10 bases, with 15 bases sitting between them.

This clonotype was found many times. CDR3: CASSLGGVGEQFF. CDR3 nucleotides: TGTGCCAGCAGTTTAGGGGGGGTAGGTGAGCAGTTCTTC. The J gene is TRBJ2-1, the V gene TRBV27; 7 bases agree with TRBD2. The V gene's germline CDR1 is MNHEY and CDR2 SMNVEV (reference sequence). The trim removed 2 bases at V and 9 bases at J, leaving 4 bases unmatched. This CDR3 spans 13 amino acids.

This clonotype came up a few times. V gene TRBV5-4 combines with J gene TRBJ2-6, with D uncertain. V lost 5 bases to trimming and J lost 2 bases, with 8 bases between them. The germline gives CDR1 SGHNT, CDR2 YYREEE (reference sequence). The CDR3 has 14 amino acids. The CDR3 DNA is TGTGCCAGCAGATATGGACCTGGGGCCAACGTCCTGACTTTC. Encoded protein: CASRYGPGANVLTF. The full variable domain, rest sourced from reference TRBV5-4 and TRBJ2-6, is ETGVTQSPTHLIKTRGQQVTLRCSSQSGHNTVSWYQQALGQGPQFIFQYYREEENGRGNFPPRFSGLQFPNYSSELNVNALELDDSALYLCASRYGPGANVLTFGAGSRLTVL.

This clonotype was seen only a few times. The V gene is TRBV6-6, the J gene TRBJ2-1; 7 bases line up with TRBD1. This CDR3 has 15 residues. CDR1 is MNHNY and CDR2 is SVGAGI in the germline V gene (reference sequence). V was clipped by 6 bases and J by 0 bases; unmatched bases: 5. The CDR3 protein is CASRTGISSYNEQFF. CDR3 nucleotide sequence: TGTGCCAGCAGGACAGGGATTAGCTCCTACAATGAGCAGTTCTTC.

J is TRBJ1-4 and V is TRBV20-1; 9 nucleotides match TRBD1. The trim removed 6 bases at V and 6 bases at J, leaving 11 bases unmatched. This CDR3 is 15 amino acids long. Germline CDR1 reads DFQATT; CDR2 reads SNEGSKA (reference sequence). The CDR3 region is CSAPSRTGVDEKLFF. The CDR3 region has the DNA TGCAGTGCACCCTCCAGGACAGGGGTTGATGAAAAACTGTTTTTT.

The chain joins TRBV10-2 to TRBJ2-7; D is perhaps TRBD2 (6 bases). CDR3 length: 14 residues. V shed 7 bases and J shed 7 bases, with 20 bases lying between them. Germline V gives CDR1 WSHSY, CDR2 SAAADI. CDR3 sequence reads: CASNPGLLPQEQYV. CDR3 nucleotides: TGCGCCAGCAACCCGGGACTCCTCCCCCAGGAGCAGTACGTC.

At least ten counts were recorded for this clonotype. V and J are TRBV4-2 and TRBJ1-6; TRBD1 might be the D (6 bases). The CDR3 has 13 amino acids. Germline V CDR1 and CDR2: LGHNA, YNFKEQ. Trimming removed 4 bases from V and 10 bases from J, with 11 bases in between. This CDR3 reads CASSPQGDSPLHF. CDR3 DNA: TGTGCCAGCAGCCCACAGGGAGACTCACCCCTCCACTTT.

The chain joins TRBV4-1 to TRBJ1-2; D gene uncertain. V shed 4 bases and J shed 5 bases, with 8 bases lying between them. Germline V gives CDR1 MGHRA, CDR2 YSYEKL. This CDR3 has 12 residues. In DNA, the CDR3 is TGCGCCAGCAGCCGCGAGCGGTATGGCTACACCTTC. Protein product: CASSRERYGYTF.

The genes are TRBV5-1 and TRBJ2-3, with D tentatively TRBD1 (6 bases). The CDR3 runs 12 residues. Germline lookup yields CDR1 SGHRS and CDR2 YFSETQ. Trimming took 6 bases from V and 8 from J, leaving 13 bases between them. CDR3 loop: CASTVGAGTQYF. In nucleotides, the CDR3 is TGCGCCAGCACGGTGGGGGCTGGTACGCAGTATTTT.

This clonotype was seen at least ten times. The genes are TRBV5-6 and TRBJ2-7; 9 bases fit TRBD2. The CDR3 has 13 residues. Per germline, CDR1 SGHDT and CDR2 YYEEEE. The V and J ends lost 5 bases and 7 bases, in that order; junction bases with no gene match: 7. As DNA, the CDR3 is TGTGCCAGCAGACACGACGCGGGGGGGGAGCAGTACGTC. Translation: CASRHDAGGEQYV.

The CDR3 is CASSTGGLSQETQYF. CDR3 bases: TGTGCCAGCAGCACAGGGGGACTCAGCCAAGAGACCCAGTACTTC. The V and J genes are TRBV7-7 and TRBJ2-5, with 8 bases fitting TRBD1. With V trimmed by 5 bases and J by 1 base, 6 bases remained unmatched. From germline, CDR1 is SSHAT and CDR2 FNYEAQ (reference sequence). The CDR3 loop spans 15 amino acids.

This clonotype came up a few times. The chain links TRBV6-5 to TRBJ2-5, with D possibly being TRBD2 (6 bases). V was clipped by 7 bases and J by 0 bases, with 18 bases between them. The CDR3 contains 16 residues. Germline CDR1 and CDR2: MNHEY and SVGAGI. The CDR3 nucleotides are TGTGCCAGCACCACCGGGGGTGCCGGCCACCAAGAGACCCAGTACTTC. Protein product: CASTTGGAGHQETQYF.

The table lists this clonotype with a few counts. The chain combines TRBV12-3 or TRBV12-4 with TRBJ2-7, with D unresolved. The CDR3 has 12 residues. Between the trimmed V and J ends, which lost 6 bases and 3 bases, there was a span of 9 bases. Here the CDR3 reads CASSEGRYEQYV. In nucleotides, the CDR3 is TGTGCCAGCAGCGAAGGACGCTACGAGCAGTACGTC.

V is TRBV11-2 and J is TRBJ2-7, with 9 bases lining up with TRBD2. CDR3 length: 15 residues. Trimming at V came to 1 base and at J to 2 bases, leaving 3 bases not matched to a gene. Looked up from germline, CDR1 is SGHAT and CDR2 is FQNNGV. For the CDR3, the DNA is TGTGCCAGCAGCTTAGTGTCTAGCGGGGCCTACGAGCAGTACTTC. This gives the protein CASSLVSSGAYEQYF.

This clonotype has at least ten counts. The genes are TRBV27 and TRBJ1-4; D uncertain. The CDR3 is made up of 13 amino acids. Germline CDR1 MNHEY, CDR2 SMNVEV (reference sequence). The V end was cut by 4 bases, the J end by 7 bases, with 10 bases between. CDR3 coding DNA: TGTGCCAGCAGTTCGCGGGCGGGTGAAAAACTGTTTTTT. It is translated as CASSSRAGEKLFF. The variable domain in full, with the rest retrieved from reference TRBV27 and TRBJ1-4, is EAQVTQNPRYLITVTGKKLTVTCSQNMNHEYMSWYRQDPGLGLRQIYYSMNVEVTDKGDVPEGYKVSRKEKRNFPLILESPSPNQTSLYFCASSSRAGEKLFFGSGTQLSVL.

The table lists this clonotype with many counts. This chain joins TRBV29-1 and TRBJ1-1; 7 bases are a match to TRBD1. This CDR3 region has 12 residues. The trim removed 4 bases at V and 4 bases at J, leaving 3 bases unmatched. Germline V gene sequence: CDR1 SQVTM, CDR2 ANQGSEA. The CDR3 nucleotides are TGCAGCGTTGTACCAGGGGGCACTGAAGCTTTCTTT. Its translation: CSVVPGGTEAFF. Complete variable domain (other parts from reference TRBV29-1 and TRBJ1-1): SAVISQKPSRDICQRGTSLTIQCQVDSQVTMMFWYRQQPGQSLTLIATANQGSEATYESGFVIDKFPISRPNLTFSTLTVSNMSPEDSSIYLCSVVPGGTEAFFGQGTRLTVV.

The gene calls are TRBV4-1 and TRBJ1-5; D perhaps matches TRBD1 (5 bases). Germline CDR1 MGHRA, CDR2 YSYEKL. This CDR3 contains 16 residues. Trimming shortened V by 5 bases and J by 6 bases, and 20 bases separated the two germline ends. The CDR3 spells CASSGRAWGVGQPQHF. In DNA, the CDR3 is TGCGCCAGCAGCGGACGAGCGTGGGGGGTTGGTCAGCCCCAGCATTTT.